This TCR beta chain derives from a study of blood T cell repertoires in COVID-19 (dated by TCRdb to the early 2020s). With regard to the full study: Samples from collaborators originated in the United States, Italy and Spain and spanned both the acute and convalescent phases of COVID-19. The samples were drawn from the first 160 participants of the ongoing ImmuneRACE study and from 1,254 subjects provided by 6 global collaborators. The repertoires were made available in a free public database intended to serve as a resource for research on the immune response to SARS-CoV-2. Deeply sampled blood TCRbeta repertoires from subjects exposed to, actively infected with, or recovered from COVID-19 were included in the dataset. The material from the prospective study consisted of cDNA or gDNA derived from T cells, B-cell-depleted T cells, or PBMCs. Where HLA class I and class II types were available, the types were taken from metadata supplied by the sample provider, not from assay-based typing. A de-identified subject ID, COVID-19 status, age in years and sex were almost always included in the sample metadata.

General study outcomes and caveats: How much clinical and demographic metadata was included differed by source and by participant, and the metadata was provided uncurated.

Samples from volunteer blood donors who had recovered from COVID-19 were contributed by a second Seattle source. Whole blood was collected in K2EDTA tubes by collaborating institutions according to the institutions' own protocols. For TCRbeta analysis, collaborator samples were shipped as frozen whole blood, as isolated PBMCs, or as DNA extracted from either sample type. The CDR3 numbers 14 residues from cysteine through phenylalanine. Just CDR3 DNA is preserved here, 42 bases in frame from base 1. Sequences MNHEY (CDR1) and SVGAGI (CDR2) are obtained from the germline V gene. V drops 5 bases and J drops 1 base, leaving 11 bases in between. In regard to this clone: Its antigen remains undetermined. No per-base quality is available; no much larger clone lies one base away.

TCRbeta CDR3 regions were amplified from genomic DNA by means of the immunoSEQ Assay, a bias-controlled multiplex PCR. As for the authors' bioinformatics: The number of nucleated cells in each sample was estimated by amplification of reference gene primers within the assay. To quantify the absolute abundance of each unique TCRbeta CDR3 rearrangement, sequence reads were collapsed and filtered. Productive Simpson clonality was computed per sample as the square root of Simpson's diversity index over productive rearrangements. Sourced from immuneACCESS, this table was stored by TCRdb with only in-frame sequences that have V and J called. A share of the clones is absent; for the studies checked, an unresolved V gene accounts for under half, and the remainder has no known explanation. The D gene and trimming were derived from the DNA, and the V and J assignments and clone size from that table. This sample gives some 350,000 clones in total; around nine tenths of them show up just once. The ten most abundant clones make up about 3.5% of the sample.

Sequenced material: peripheral blood. The clonotype was recovered from a woman between 18 and 29 years old who had recovered from COVID-19. Rearrangement joined TRBV6-5 to TRBJ1-1, and perhaps TRBD1 as D gene, on 5 matching bases. CDR3 region: CASSLGAANTEAFF. The DNA sequence is TGTGCCAGCAGTCTTGGGGCAGCGAACACTGAAGCTTTCTTT.